Following are 20 T cell receptor beta chains from one sample sequenced in a study of identifying expanded T cells in peripheral blood. Sequenced by immunoSEQ multiplex PCR; TCRdb stores in-frame clones only, minus some. Among some 80,000 clones listed, roughly 89% were seen once. The sample comprised blood. Every receptor here comes from a person aged 18-69 years in good health.

The gene calls are TRBV7-2 and TRBJ1-3; D possibly corresponds to TRBD1 (6 bases). V lost 5 bases and J lost 0, with 8 bases in between. This CDR3 has 14 residues. Germline V lookup: CDR1 SGHTA, CDR2 FQGNSA. The CDR3 region is CASSIQGSGNTIYF. In nucleotides, the CDR3 is TGTGCCAGCAGCATACAGGGCTCTGGAAACACCATATATTTT.

The chain carries TRBV5-8 and TRBJ1-4; D is ambiguous. The CDR3 spans 14 residues. CDR1 is SGHTS and CDR2 is YDEGEE in the germline V gene. V lost 4 bases, J lost 5 bases, and 12 bases lay in between. CDR3 sequence (DNA): TGTGCCAGCAGCCACGGACGTTTGAATGAAAAACTGTTTTTT. It is translated as CASSHGRLNEKLFF.

The rearrangement uses TRBV6-6 and TRBJ2-2; D ambiguous. Between the trimmed V and J ends, which lost 0 bases and 0 bases, there was a span of 8 bases. The CDR3 extends over 16 amino acids. CDR1 and CDR2 (germline): MNHNY, SVGAGI (reference sequence). The DNA of the CDR3 is TGTGCCAGCAGTTACTCGGATAACTCGAACACCGGGGAGCTGTTTTTT. This gives the protein CASSYSDNSNTGELFF.

V usage is TRBV5-4 and J usage is TRBJ2-7, with D tentatively TRBD1 (6 bases). Germline V gives CDR1 SGHNT, CDR2 YYREEE (reference sequence). The germline V and J ends were trimmed by 0 bases and 4 bases, with 14 bases remaining between them. The CDR3 runs 15 residues. CDR3 bases: TGTGCCAGCAGCTTGGGGACAGCCGGCCTGTACGAGCAGTACTTC. Its protein is CASSLGTAGLYEQYF.

The rearrangement joins TRBV18 to TRBJ1-5, with TRBD1 identical over 7 bases. Germline lookup yields CDR1 KGHSH and CDR2 LQKENI. The CDR3 is 15 residues long. Trimming removed 3 bases from V and 7 bases from J; junction bases left unmatched: 9. CDR3 coding DNA: TGTGCCAGCTCACCTTACGACAGGGCGGGACAGCCCCAGCATTTT. Its protein is CASSPYDRAGQPQHF. The full variable domain, in which reference TRBV18 and TRBJ1-5 provide the parts outside the CDR3, is NAGVMQNPRHLVRRRGQEARLRCSPMKGHSHVYWYRQLPEEGLKFMVYLQKENIIDESGMPKERFSAEFPKEGPSILRIQQVVRGDSAAYFCASSPYDRAGQPQHFGDGTRLSIL.

This chain connects TRBV5-1 to TRBJ1-2; D may be TRBD1 (6 bases). The V gene lost 2 bases and the J gene lost 0 bases, with 17 bases spanning the gap. Germline V gene lookup returns CDR1 SGHRS and CDR2 YFSETQ. There are 17 residues in the CDR3. CDR3 coding DNA: TGCGCCAGCAGCTTTGGATTGGACAGAAGCCCTAACTATGGCTACACCTTC. This codes for CASSFGLDRSPNYGYTF.

This sequence joins TRBV5-4 and TRBJ2-2; D not certain. The CDR3 has 14 residues. The germline CDR1 and CDR2 sequences are SGHNT and YYREEE (reference sequence). V gave up 7 bases and J gave up 0 bases, with 10 bases separating them. CDR3 in amino acids: CASGDGANTGELFF. CDR3 bases: TGTGCCAGCGGCGACGGAGCGAACACCGGGGAGCTGTTTTTT.

The rearrangement uses TRBV5-4 and TRBJ1-1, with TRBD1 identical over 7 bases. CDR1 and CDR2 from the germline V gene are SGHNT and YYREEE (reference sequence). CDR3 length equals 15 residues. V lost 0 bases and J lost 6; bases outside the gene matches: 8. DNA for the CDR3: TGTGCCAGCAGCTTGGCCACAGGGGTCAGCGCTGAAGCTTTCTTT. This sequence encodes CASSLATGVSAEAFF.

This sequence joins TRBV27 and TRBJ2-7; D perhaps matches TRBD1 (6 bases). Deletions cut 6 bases from V and 3 bases from J, with 15 bases between. CDR3 length: 14 amino acids. Germline V lookup: CDR1 MNHEY, CDR2 SMNVEV (reference sequence). DNA for the CDR3: TGTGCCAGCAGACTGAGCCAGGGGTACTACGAGCAGTACTTC. Its protein product is CASRLSQGYYEQYF.

This chain uses TRBV2 with TRBJ1-5; D is uncertain. Trimming left V 1 base short and J 0 bases short, with 4 bases between. Germline CDR1 and CDR2: SNHLY and FYNNEI. The CDR3 runs to 14 residues. The CDR3 DNA reads TGTGCCAGCAGTGAAGGGGATAGCAATCAGCCCCAGCATTTT. Its protein is CASSEGDSNQPQHF.

The chain uses TRBV2 and TRBJ2-2; D gene ambiguous. This CDR3 is built from 15 residues. Germline lookup yields CDR1 SNHLY and CDR2 FYNNEI. The V end lost 6 bases, the J end lost 3 bases, and 14 bases lay between the germline ends. CDR3 coding DNA: TGTGCCAGCAGCCTTCGAGATTTGGACACCGGGGAGCTGTTTTTT. Translation: CASSLRDLDTGELFF.

The chain uses TRBV30 and TRBJ1-2, with unresolved D. This CDR3 has 14 amino acids. Germline loops: CDR1 GTSNPN, CDR2 SVGIG (reference sequence). Trimming shortened V by 0 bases and J by 1 base, and 9 bases separated the two germline ends. The CDR3 is CAWSVRPSNYGYTF. The CDR3 region has the DNA TGTGCCTGGAGTGTTAGGCCGAGTAACTATGGCTACACCTTC.

This rearrangement joins TRBV4-2 to TRBJ2-2; D might be TRBD1 or TRBD2, each matching 5 bases. The CDR3 runs 16 residues. Trimming removed 4 bases at V and 7 bases at J, with 19 bases between. Germline V gene lookup returns CDR1 LGHNA and CDR2 YNFKEQ. The CDR3 reads CASSREGMDSGGELFF. The CDR3 DNA reads as TGTGCCAGCAGCCGAGAGGGGATGGATTCAGGCGGGGAGCTGTTTTTT.

This clone was observed a single time. The chain uses TRBV6-1 and TRBJ1-4; no clear D. The CDR3 length is 17 residues. V was clipped by 4 bases and J by 3 bases, with 18 bases between them. Per germline, CDR1 MNHNS and CDR2 SASEGT. The DNA of the CDR3 is TGTGCCAGCAGTGCCCGTTTTACGGACCCCTCTAATGAAAAACTGTTTTTT. It is translated as CASSARFTDPSNEKLFF.

This clone was recorded a few times. This chain joins TRBV2 and TRBJ1-3; no reliable D call. The germline V gene has CDR1 SNHLY and CDR2 FYNNEI. The CDR3 totals 14 residues. Trimming took 6 bases from V and 0 from J, leaving 9 bases between them. Written as DNA, the CDR3 is TGTGCCAGCAGCTCAGGTTTCTCTGGAAACACCATATATTTT. Translation gives CASSSGFSGNTIYF.

The CDR3 bases are TGTGCCAGCAGCGTAGGGGCAGCCTTGAACACTGAAGCTTTCTTT. It codes for CASSVGAALNTEAFF. The chain recombines TRBV9 with TRBJ1-1, with no clear D. The CDR3 runs to 15 residues. Germline CDR1 SGDLS, CDR2 YYNGEE. The V end was cut by 0 bases, the J end by 0 bases, with 9 bases between.

The chain recombines TRBV5-4 with TRBJ1-2; D is ambiguous. Germline CDR1 reads SGHNT; CDR2 reads YYREEE (reference sequence). The germline V and J ends were trimmed by 1 base and 0 bases, with 10 bases remaining between them. CDR3 length: 15 residues. CDR3 in amino acids: CASSLWAATNYGYTF. CDR3 nucleotide sequence: TGTGCCAGCAGCTTGTGGGCAGCCACTAACTATGGCTACACCTTC.

The chain recombines TRBV30 with TRBJ2-1, with D perhaps assigned TRBD1 or TRBD2 (5 bases each). V lost 2 bases to trimming and J lost 3 bases, with 14 bases between them. The CDR3 totals 15 residues. The V gene's germline CDR1 is GTSNPN and CDR2 SVGIG (reference sequence). The CDR3 sequence: CAWSRGSGSYNEQFF. CDR3 sequence (DNA): TGTGCCTGGAGTAGGGGCTCGGGAAGCTACAATGAGCAGTTCTTC.

The chain joins TRBV10-3 to TRBJ1-1, with a tentative D call TRBD1 (5 bases). V was clipped by 4 bases and J by 1 base, with 10 bases between them. Germline V gene data show CDR1 as ENHRY and CDR2 as SYGVKD. This CDR3 comprises 14 residues. CDR3 DNA: TGTGCCATCAGTGTAAAGGGGCCGAACACTGAAGCTTTCTTT. Protein: CAISVKGPNTEAFF.

This rearrangement joins TRBV7-9 to TRBJ2-1, with 9 bases identical to TRBD1. J lost 6 bases, V lost 7 bases, and 7 bases had no gene match. This CDR3 has 14 amino acids. The germline V gene encodes CDR1 SEHNR and CDR2 FQNEAQ (reference sequence). The CDR3 DNA sequence: TGTGCCAGCACCCCGGGACAGGGTGTCAATGAGCAGTTCTTC. Its translation is CASTPGQGVNEQFF.